This T cell receptor (beta chain) appears in the sequencing data of a study of shared clonotypes between healthy human individuals. CDR1 and CDR2 (germline): MDHEN, SYDVKM. The CDR3 totals 14 residues. Trimming left V 10 bases short and J 3 bases short, with 16 bases between. Assay execution took place at the deep level. Sorted-subset replicate PCR reactions were performed with 150 to 200 ng DNA, corresponding to tens of thousands of T cell genomes. The method was immunoSEQ multiplex PCR; TCRdb's version includes in-frame clones alone and lacks a portion of them. This sample yields about 1.1 million clones, of which 78% are seen a single time; about 0.52% belongs to the top ten.

The sequenced sample was memory CD4+ T cells from PBMCs. As to subset: CD45RA-negative fraction. This receptor was identified in a man aged 18 to 30 in good health. Some clones in this sample may be carry-over from other donors' samples. The gene calls are TRBV28 and TRBJ1-5; no clear D. CDR3 bases: TGTGCCACAAGCGGAGGAAATTTCAATCAGCCCCAGCATTTT. This gives the protein CATSGGNFNQPQHF. The complete variable domain, with remaining parts taken from reference TRBV28 and TRBJ1-5, reads DVKVTQSSRYLVKRTGEKVFLECVQDMDHENMFWYRQDPGLGLRLIYFSYDVKMKEKGDIPEGYSVSREKKERFSLILESASTNQTSMYLCATSGGNFNQPQHFGDGTRLSIL.